Shown below are 20 T cell receptor beta chains from a single sample sequenced in a study of shared clonotypes between healthy human individuals. Generated by immunoSEQ multiplex PCR, the TCRdb table keeps only in-frame clones and is missing some. The data contain fewer than 400,000 clones, about 74% of them singletons. What was sequenced was memory CD4+ T cells sorted from blood. Subset: CD45RA-negative fraction. Receptors were obtained from a man between 25 and 39 years old in good health.

The gene calls are TRBV14 and TRBJ2-7; D is unresolved. The length of the CDR3 is 11 residues. CDR1 and CDR2 (germline): SGHDN, FVKESK. With 4 bases removed from V and 5 bases from J, the gap between germline ends came to 6 bases. The CDR3 spells CASSLSHEQYF. The CDR3 nucleotides read TGTGCCAGCAGCCTAAGCCACGAGCAGTACTTC.

This clone turned up a few times. This sequence joins TRBV7-6 and TRBJ2-5; no clear D gene. Trimming shortened V by 1 base and J by 6 bases, and 6 bases separated the two germline ends. The CDR3 is made up of 12 amino acids. Germline assignment: CDR1 SGHVS and CDR2 FNYEAQ. CDR3: CASSLGHQTQYF. For the CDR3, the DNA is TGTGCCAGCAGCTTAGGTCATCAGACCCAGTACTTC.

This clone was seen a single time. This sequence joins TRBV10-3 and TRBJ2-1; 8 bases line up with TRBD2. With V trimmed by 10 bases and J by 6 bases, 17 bases remained unmatched. This CDR3 has 16 residues. Germline assignment: CDR1 ENHRY and CDR2 SYGVKD. CDR3 in DNA: TGTGCCACTTCTTACCGCGGGACTAGTAGCGGCAATGAGCAGTTCTTC. Its protein product is CATSYRGTSSGNEQFF.

This sequence joins TRBV7-9 and TRBJ1-1, with 10 nucleotides matching TRBD1. The V gene's germline CDR1 is SEHNR and CDR2 FQNEAQ (reference sequence). The ends lost 3 bases at V and 3 bases at J; junction bases unmatched: 7. The CDR3 consists of 16 residues. The DNA of the CDR3 is TGTGCCAGCAGCTTTGGGGGACAGGGGTTATACACTGAAGCTTTCTTT. This gives the protein CASSFGGQGLYTEAFF.

CDR3 coding DNA: TGTGCCAGCAGTTTACTAGCGGACGGGGCAGAGCAGTACTTC. Translation: CASSLLADGAEQYF. The genes are TRBV28 and TRBJ2-7; 7 bases are a match to TRBD2. Trimming took 2 bases from V and 7 from J; bases not matched to a gene: 8. The germline gives CDR1 MDHEN, CDR2 SYDVKM. The length of the CDR3 is 14 residues.

V is TRBV21-1 and J is TRBJ2-2; TRBD2, the D gene given by the table, was not confirmed from the DNA. TRBV21-1 corresponds to a pseudogene. The CDR3 runs to 15 residues. This CDR3 reads CASSKEITRTGELFF. Here the CDR3 DNA reads TGTGCCAGCAGCAAAGAAATAACTCGCACCGGGGAGCTGTTTTTT.

The chain combines TRBV9 with TRBJ2-5, with D possibly being TRBD1 (5 bases). Germline CDR1 SGDLS, CDR2 YYNGEE. Trimming shortened V by 4 bases and J by 5 bases, and 12 bases separated the two germline ends. This CDR3 has 13 residues. The CDR3 sequence is CASSSPGKETQYF. In DNA, the CDR3 is TGTGCCAGCAGCTCCCCAGGGAAGGAGACCCAGTACTTC.

The CDR3 spells CASSSRTSGSVHETQYF. Here the CDR3 DNA reads TGTGCCAGCAGCTCCCGGACTAGCGGGAGCGTGCACGAGACCCAGTACTTC. The chain has TRBV5-6 and TRBJ2-5, with 13 bases aligning to TRBD2. The germline CDR1 and CDR2 sequences are SGHDT and YYEEEE. After removal of 3 bases from V and 5 bases from J, the junction contained 10 bases not matched to a gene. This CDR3 has 17 residues.

V gene TRBV18 combines with J gene TRBJ2-5; TRBD2 agrees at 9 bases. Per the germline V gene, CDR1 is KGHSH and CDR2 is LQKENI. V lost 2 bases and J lost 5; bases outside the gene matches: 9. This CDR3 region has 16 residues. CDR3 amino acids: CASSPWKAGGFETQYF. CDR3 DNA: TGTGCCAGCTCACCATGGAAGGCGGGAGGGTTCGAGACCCAGTACTTC.

This clone came up a few times. The chain links TRBV7-2 to TRBJ2-1; 8 bases match TRBD2. V shed 7 bases and J 10 bases; nucleotides not matched to a gene: 15. Germline assignment: CDR1 SGHTA and CDR2 FQGNSA. This CDR3 is built from 15 residues. The CDR3 DNA follows: TGTGCCAGCACCCTAGAATCGGGGGGGCTGGAGGAGCAGTTCTTC. It is translated as CASTLESGGLEEQFF.

A single count supports this clone. The rearrangement joins TRBV7-7 to TRBJ2-5; TRBD1 agrees at 7 bases. Unmatched junction bases numbered 14, after V lost 2 bases and J lost 5 bases. The CDR3 totals 17 residues. From germline, CDR1 is SSHAT and CDR2 FNYEAQ (reference sequence). CDR3 region: CASSLSVSRQGVETQYF. CDR3 nucleotide sequence: TGTGCCAGCAGCTTATCAGTTTCGCGTCAGGGGGTCGAGACCCAGTACTTC.

The rearrangement uses TRBV10-3 and TRBJ2-4; 16 nucleotides align to TRBD2. The V gene end was trimmed by 3 bases and the J gene end by 1 base; junction bases not matched to a gene: 6. This CDR3 has 19 residues. Germline CDR1 and CDR2: ENHRY and SYGVKD. The CDR3 spells CAISEAGTSGRGAKNIQYF. The CDR3 region has the DNA TGTGCCATCAGTGAAGCCGGGACTAGCGGGAGGGGGGCCAAAAACATTCAGTACTTC.

This clone was recorded only once. The chain is built from TRBV9 and TRBJ2-7, with D perhaps TRBD2 (7 bases). Germline assignment: CDR1 SGDLS and CDR2 YYNGEE. Trimming took 4 bases from V and 5 from J, leaving 22 bases between them. The CDR3 contains 16 residues. The CDR3 reads CASSPRGGSDYDEQYF. The CDR3 region has the DNA TGTGCCAGCAGCCCCAGGGGCGGGAGTGATTACGACGAGCAGTACTTC.

This clone was detected a few times. The rearrangement uses TRBV10-1 and TRBJ2-3, with 9 bases identical to TRBD2. Looked up from germline, CDR1 is WNHNN and CDR2 is SYGVQD (reference sequence). With V trimmed by 5 bases and J by 7 bases, 34 bases remained unmatched. There are 23 residues in the CDR3. Written as DNA, the CDR3 is TGCGCCAGCAGTCCGGGGCAACTTGTCAGTCCTCGGTCTAGCGGGATCGTTAAGAATACGCAGTATTTT. It codes for CASSPGQLVSPRSSGIVKNTQYF.

The chain combines TRBV10-3 with TRBJ2-1; D perhaps matches TRBD2 (5 bases). V dropped 6 bases and J dropped 9 bases, with 9 bases sitting between them. CDR3 size: 11 residues. CDR1 and CDR2 (germline): ENHRY, SYGVKD. The CDR3 bases are TGTGCCATCAGGTCAGGAGGTGAGCAGTTCTTC. Translation gives CAIRSGGEQFF.

Only a few counts were recorded for this clone. The chain employs TRBV18 and TRBJ2-1, with D tentatively TRBD2 (5 bases). There are 16 residues in the CDR3. V gave up 3 bases and J gave up 6 bases, with 18 bases separating them. CDR1 is KGHSH and CDR2 is LQKENI in the germline V gene. The CDR3 DNA reads as TGTGCCAGCTCACCGAGGGCAGCTAAGCTTCCCAATGAGCAGTTCTTC. Its translation: CASSPRAAKLPNEQFF. Using reference TRBV18 and TRBJ2-1 for the parts outside the CDR3, the full variable domain is NAGVMQNPRHLVRRRGQEARLRCSPMKGHSHVYWYRQLPEEGLKFMVYLQKENIIDESGMPKERFSAEFPKEGPSILRIQQVVRGDSAAYFCASSPRAAKLPNEQFFGPGTRLTVL.

This chain links TRBV10-1 with TRBJ2-3; D might be TRBD2 (6 bases). Germline loops: CDR1 WNHNN, CDR2 SYGVQD (reference sequence). The CDR3 loop spans 16 amino acids. V lost 3 bases and J 0 bases, leaving 13 bases between the germline ends. DNA of the CDR3: TGCGCCAGCAGTGAAGAAGGCGGGGCTAGCACAGATACGCAGTATTTT. It translates to CASSEEGGASTDTQYF.

V usage is TRBV5-1 and J usage is TRBJ1-2; D is unresolved. The germline V gene has CDR1 SGHRS and CDR2 YFSETQ. This CDR3 comprises 13 residues. V was trimmed by 0 bases and J by 4 bases, leaving 7 bases between them. CDR3 in DNA: TGCGCCAGCAGCTTGGACAGCTCCTATGGCTACACCTTC. It yields the protein CASSLDSSYGYTF.

This chain connects TRBV25-1 to TRBJ1-1; 9 nucleotides agree with TRBD1. The germline V gene has CDR1 MGHDK and CDR2 SYGVNS. This CDR3 has 17 amino acids. Unmatched junction bases numbered 16, after V lost 6 bases and J lost 5 bases. The CDR3 nucleotides are TGTGCCAGCAGACAAAGTCAAACCGGGACAGGGAATACTGAAGCTTTCTTT. It is translated as CASRQSQTGTGNTEAFF.

The chain couples TRBV2 to TRBJ2-7; 7 bases match TRBD2. This CDR3 has 12 amino acids. The germline gives CDR1 SNHLY, CDR2 FYNNEI. J was trimmed by 4 bases and V by 8 bases; bases with no gene match: 5. CDR3 amino acids: CASGAGAYEQYF. The CDR3 region has the DNA TGTGCCAGCGGGGCGGGAGCGTACGAGCAGTACTTC.